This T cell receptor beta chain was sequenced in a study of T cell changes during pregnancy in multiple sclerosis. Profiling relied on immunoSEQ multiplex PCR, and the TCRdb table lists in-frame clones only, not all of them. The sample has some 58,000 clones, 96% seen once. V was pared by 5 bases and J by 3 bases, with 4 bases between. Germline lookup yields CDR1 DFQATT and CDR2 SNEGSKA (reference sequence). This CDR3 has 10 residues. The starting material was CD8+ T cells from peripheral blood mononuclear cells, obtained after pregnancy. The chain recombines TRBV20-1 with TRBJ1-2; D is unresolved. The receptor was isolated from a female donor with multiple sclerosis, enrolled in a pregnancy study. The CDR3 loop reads CSALDYGYTF. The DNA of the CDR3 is TGCAGTGCTCTTGACTATGGCTACACCTTC.